A few counts support the clone carrying this T cell receptor (beta chain). Its specificity is not known. This CDR3 comprises 17 residues. The J segment lost 1 base and the V segment lost 5 bases, leaving 5 bases of the junction unmatched. Germline CDR1 and CDR2: SGHNT and YENEEA. CD4+CD45RO+CD25- cells were isolated as memory CD4+ T cells. Semi-nested PCR with Nested Universal Primer A followed constant-region reverse priming of full-length variable regions. Using its own MiXCR run on the 5' RACE reads, TCRdb lists one record per CDR3 protein. The data contain approximately 40,000 distinct CDR3 sequences, 30% of them singletons. Study observations and caveats: Larger-cohort validation covered only one TCR beta V-J rearrangement.

The genes are TRBV11-3 and TRBJ2-3; 14 bases are a match to TRBD2. Sequenced input: tumor-infiltrating memory CD4+ T cells sorted from the breast tumor. This sample's subset: memory CD4+ T cells, CD4+CD45RO+CD25-. The TCR was taken from a female donor with breast cancer. The CDR3 is CASSRTSGGSGTDTQYF. DNA of the CDR3: TGTGCCAGCAGCCGGACTAGCGGGGGGAGTGGCACAGATACGCAGTATTTT.